A few counts support the clone carrying this T cell receptor (beta chain). What it binds is unknown. The germline V gene has CDR1 SGHTA and CDR2 FQGNSA. This CDR3 has 14 residues. With V trimmed by 5 bases and J by 7 bases, 8 bases remained unmatched. The record originates from a study of beta chain features in type 1 diabetes. Study-wide results and limits: In comparison with healthy donors, patients had naive, central memory and Treg TCRB repertoires that appeared more similar. The analysis here could not establish whether HLA type shapes TCRB rearrangement. All four CD4+ subsets of Type 1 diabetes patients contained TCRB CDR3s that were moderately but significantly shorter.

The entirety of the isolated RNA underwent reverse transcription, so expressed TCRB transcripts were sequenced. Samples of naive, central memory and regulatory T cells yielded a mean of around 3.7 million reads. Data came from immunoSEQ multiplex PCR; TCRdb stores just in-frame clones and leaves some out. Among roughly 340,000 clones listed, 13% were seen once. Material: naive CD4+ T cells from blood. The chain recombines TRBV7-2 with TRBJ2-3; TRBD2 agrees at 8 bases. The receptor's source is a woman younger than 30 with type 1 diabetes. CDR3 sequence (DNA): TGTGCCAGCAGCCCCCCGGGGGGGCTGAATACGCAGTATTTT. This translates into CASSPPGGLNTQYF.